The clone carrying this T cell receptor beta chain was picked up many times. Its antigen is not known. RNA extraction gave at least 5.5 micrograms of total RNA per sample. Germline V gene sequence: CDR1 SGHTA, CDR2 FQGNSA. The J segment lost 7 bases and the V segment lost 5 bases, leaving 10 bases of the junction unmatched. The CDR3 consists of 14 residues. Through a sample-barcoded 5' primer and a J-beta primer mix, a second PCR was run for 7 to 11 cycles. A single record per CDR3 protein comes from TCRdb applying MiXCR to the 5' RACE reads. Among about 780,000 distinct CDR3 sequences listed, around 50% were seen once. This sample was included in a study of blood T cells in healthy people across ages. The wider study: With template switching, about one barcoded beta molecule was captured per two T cells. Study results and limitations: For the donors, CMV status was unknown and possibly confounded expanded clonotype changes.

The J gene is TRBJ1-2, the V gene TRBV7-2; 7 nucleotides align to TRBD1. Specimen: blood. This clonotype was sampled from an elderly man in good health. As DNA, the CDR3 is TGTGCCAGCAGCGCAGGGGGGGGTCTGAGTGGCTACACCTTC. Translation: CASSAGGGLSGYTF.